The 17 T cell receptor beta chains below were found in one sample sequenced in a study of T cell responses to AZD1222 COVID-19 vaccine. TCRdb keeps only in-frame clones here, not all; method: immunoSEQ multiplex PCR. The repertoire holds approximately 100,000 clones, with around nine tenths as singletons. Here the sequenced sample was peripheral blood, taken on day 0 of AZD1222 vaccination. The receptors originated from an adult in good health.

This rearrangement joins TRBV5-1 to TRBJ2-7, with D unresolved. V dropped 4 bases and J dropped 1 base, with 12 bases sitting between them. CDR3 length equals 14 residues. Looked up from germline, CDR1 is SGHRS and CDR2 is YFSETQ. CDR3 DNA: TGCGCCAGCAGCCAGAACCTTGGATCCTACGAGCAGTACTTC. Its translation is CASSQNLGSYEQYF.

This clone was observed once. The chain combines TRBV29-1 with TRBJ1-1; D perhaps matches TRBD1 (5 bases). Deletions cut 5 bases from V and 3 bases from J, with 10 bases between. Germline V gene sequence: CDR1 SQVTM, CDR2 ANQGSEA. The CDR3 spans 12 residues. This chain's CDR3 is CSVRRGDTEAFF. The CDR3 nucleotides read TGCAGCGTTAGGCGAGGGGACACTGAAGCTTTCTTT.

The V gene is TRBV5-1, the J gene TRBJ2-2; D is perhaps TRBD2 (6 bases). This CDR3 comprises 15 residues. V dropped 1 base and J dropped 4 bases, with 11 bases sitting between them. Germline V lookup: CDR1 SGHRS, CDR2 YFSETQ. The CDR3 region has the DNA TGCGCCAGCAGCTTGACCTCCGGGGGCACCGGGGAGCTGTTTTTT. Translation gives CASSLTSGGTGELFF.

This chain links TRBV27 with TRBJ2-4; 7 bases align to TRBD2. Unmatched junction bases numbered 10, after V lost 7 bases and J lost 1 base. CDR1 MNHEY and CDR2 SMNVEV come from the germline V gene (reference sequence). This CDR3 is built from 16 residues. The chain's CDR3 is CASMGGSWSAKNIQYF. The CDR3 coding sequence is TGTGCCAGCATGGGGGGGTCCTGGTCGGCCAAAAACATTCAGTACTTC.

A single count supports this clone. This rearrangement joins TRBV24-1 to TRBJ2-2; either TRBD1 or TRBD2 may fit D (5 bases each). The germline gives CDR1 KGHDR, CDR2 SFDVKD. The CDR3 consists of 19 residues. V lost 4 bases to trimming and J lost 9 bases, with 29 bases between them. CDR3: CATSEEFGTVPRHRWELFF. The CDR3, as DNA: TGTGCCACCAGTGAAGAATTCGGGACGGTTCCCAGACACCGGTGGGAGCTGTTTTTT.

V is TRBV7-2 and J is TRBJ1-4, with a possible D match to TRBD1 (5 bases). CDR3 size: 17 residues. Looked up from germline, CDR1 is SGHTA and CDR2 is FQGNSA. The V gene lost 1 base and the J gene lost 3 bases, with 15 bases spanning the gap. The CDR3 is CASSLGRGRLANEKLFF. The CDR3 DNA follows: TGTGCCAGCAGCTTAGGTCGGGGGAGGCTAGCTAATGAAAAACTGTTTTTT.

The rearrangement links TRBV6-1 to TRBJ1-1; D call uncertain. Germline V gene sequence: CDR1 MNHNS, CDR2 SASEGT. The CDR3 spans 14 residues. V gave up 0 bases and J gave up 2 bases, with 7 bases separating them. DNA for the CDR3: TGTGCCAGCAGTGAAGCCCGGGGAAACACTGAAGCTTTCTTT. This sequence encodes CASSEARGNTEAFF.

The CDR3 loop is CASSMLLPNTEAFF. The CDR3 nucleotides are TGTGCCAGCTCCATGTTACTCCCGAACACTGAAGCTTTCTTT. The chain uses TRBV7-2 and TRBJ1-1; D gene ambiguous. This CDR3 is 14 amino acids long. Trimming stripped 8 bases from V and 1 base from J, with 14 bases between. The germline gives CDR1 SGHTA, CDR2 FQGNSA.

This clone has only a few counts. The rearrangement joins TRBV28 to TRBJ2-4, with 12 positions matching TRBD1. This CDR3 has 15 amino acids. J gave up 7 bases and V 5 bases, and 6 bases lay outside the gene matches. The V gene's germline CDR1 is MDHEN and CDR2 SYDVKM. CDR3: CASSPPGQGANIQYF. The CDR3 nucleotides read TGTGCCAGCAGTCCTCCGGGACAGGGGGCGAACATTCAGTACTTC.

The chain is built from TRBV6-6 and TRBJ1-6, with D possibly matching TRBD1 (6 bases). Germline assignment: CDR1 MNHNY and CDR2 SVGAGI (reference sequence). This CDR3 is 16 amino acids long. V shed 6 bases and J shed 5 bases, with 17 bases lying between them. The CDR3 DNA reads TGTGCCAGCAGCCCAGGGAGGGGGGCCAATAATTCACCCCTCCACTTT. The encoded protein is CASSPGRGANNSPLHF.

The rearrangement joins TRBV5-4 to TRBJ1-5; a weak D match, TRBD1 (5 bases). Per the germline V gene, CDR1 is SGHNT and CDR2 is YYREEE (reference sequence). With 5 bases removed from V and 2 bases from J, the gap between germline ends came to 14 bases. CDR3 length: 15 residues. The CDR3 sequence: CASSFDSQGNQPQHF. CDR3 bases: TGTGCCAGCAGTTTCGACAGTCAGGGCAATCAGCCCCAGCATTTT.

The chain couples TRBV29-1 to TRBJ1-4; D is unclear. This CDR3 region has 13 residues. Trimming removed 7 bases at V and 4 bases at J, with 13 bases between. CDR1 and CDR2 (germline): SQVTM, ANQGSEA. The CDR3 coding sequence is TGCAGCGCTTTCCCCCCCAATAATGAAAAACTGTTTTTT. Protein sequence: CSAFPPNNEKLFF.

This rearrangement joins TRBV28 to TRBJ1-2, with 7 bases aligning to TRBD1. The CDR3 has 14 residues. Germline CDR1 reads MDHEN; CDR2 reads SYDVKM. The ends lost 6 bases at V and 7 bases at J; junction bases unmatched: 11. In DNA form, the CDR3 reads TGTGCCAGCAGGGCTACAGGGGACGGTGTTGGCTACACCTTC. This encodes CASRATGDGVGYTF.

This clone showed up just once. The chain is built from TRBV29-1 and TRBJ2-1; no firm D call. The CDR3 length is 10 residues. CDR1 SQVTM and CDR2 ANQGSEA come from the germline V gene. Trimming shortened V by 4 bases and J by 9 bases, and 7 bases separated the two germline ends. The CDR3 bases are TGCAGCGTTGTGGGGATTGAGCAGTTCTTC. It yields the protein CSVVGIEQFF.

This clone was seen a handful of times. V is TRBV5-1 and J is TRBJ2-7, with TRBD2 matching 8 bases. Trimming at V came to 7 bases and at J to 2 bases, leaving 23 bases not matched to a gene. The CDR3 is made up of 19 amino acids. CDR1 and CDR2 (germline): SGHRS, YFSETQ. The CDR3 sequence: CASATGVGGLAPTPYEQYF. CDR3 nucleotide sequence: TGCGCCAGCGCTACAGGTGTGGGAGGACTAGCCCCAACCCCCTACGAGCAGTACTTC.

The genes are TRBV3-1 (or the pseudogene TRBV3-2) and TRBJ1-1; no clear D gene. The V gene's germline CDR1 is LGHDT and CDR2 YNNKEL (reference sequence). The germline V and J ends were trimmed by 3 bases and 10 bases, with 12 bases remaining between them. The CDR3 is 12 amino acids. The CDR3 DNA follows: TGTGCCAGCAGCCAGGAGGGAATCGGAGCTTTCTTT. Its translation: CASSQEGIGAFF.

The V gene is TRBV9, the J gene TRBJ1-2, with 7 nucleotides matching TRBD1. The germline CDR1 and CDR2 sequences are SGDLS and YYNGEE. CDR3 length equals 15 residues. Trimming took 2 bases from V and 7 from J; bases not matched to a gene: 11. DNA of the CDR3: TGTGCCAGCAGCGTGGGACAGAGGGTTCTAAGTGGCTACACCTTC. This sequence encodes CASSVGQRVLSGYTF.